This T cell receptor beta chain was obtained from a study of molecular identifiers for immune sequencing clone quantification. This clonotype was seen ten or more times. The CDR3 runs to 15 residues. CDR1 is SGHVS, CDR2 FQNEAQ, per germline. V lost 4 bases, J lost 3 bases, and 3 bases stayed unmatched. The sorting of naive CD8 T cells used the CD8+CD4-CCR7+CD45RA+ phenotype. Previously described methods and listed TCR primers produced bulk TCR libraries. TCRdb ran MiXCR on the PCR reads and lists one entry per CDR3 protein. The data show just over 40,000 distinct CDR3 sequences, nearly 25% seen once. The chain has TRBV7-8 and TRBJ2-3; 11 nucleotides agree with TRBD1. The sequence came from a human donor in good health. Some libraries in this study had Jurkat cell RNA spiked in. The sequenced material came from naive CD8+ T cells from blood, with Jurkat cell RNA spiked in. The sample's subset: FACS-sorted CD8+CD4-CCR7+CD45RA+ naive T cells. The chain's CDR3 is CASSWTGGLTDTQYF. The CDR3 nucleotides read TGTGCCAGCAGCTGGACAGGGGGCTTGACAGATACGCAGTATTTT.